This section outlines one T cell receptor beta chain sequence together with its context. As yet, its antigen is unknown. The germline V gene encodes CDR1 KGHSH and CDR2 LQKENI. The J segment lost 3 bases and the V segment lost 6 bases, leaving 10 bases of the junction unmatched. This CDR3 is 16 amino acids long. The PCR ran on 60 Vbeta and 13 Jbeta primers. Assay used: immunoSEQ multiplex PCR; TCRdb lists only in-frame clones, some missing. The table has some 240,000 clones, 70% to 85% seen once. This sample was included in a study of cytomegalovirus exposure and HLA in healthy donors. Findings and caveats of the study: Later analysis showed most CMV-associated TCR beta chains appearing HLA-restricted. There were some public TCRs occurring in many donors, but most TCR sequences were rare. In vitro confirmation showed a few CMV-associated chains to be CMV antigen specific. Later analysis showed TCR association rates varying by HLA locus, highest for DRB1 and lowest for HLA-C.

Sequenced material: PBMCs. The sequence was obtained from a male donor in good health and CMV-seronegative. The rearrangement links TRBV18 to TRBJ2-7; 11 nucleotides agree with TRBD2. CDR3 in amino acids: CASSLLGLAGNYEQYF. The CDR3 DNA sequence: TGTGCCAGCTCCCTGTTAGGACTAGCGGGTAACTACGAGCAGTACTTC.